Detailed here is one TCR beta chain. These data belong to a study of blood T cell repertoires in COVID-19. Turning to the study itself: Acute and convalescent COVID-19 specimens originated in the United States, Italy and Spain. The cDNA or gDNA used as material had been derived from T cells, B-cell-depleted T cells, or PBMCs.

Germline values: CDR1 LNHDA, CDR2 SQIVND (reference sequence). Trimming removed 9 bases at V and 4 bases at J, with 13 bases between. The CDR3 is 13 residues long. Study processing details: Estimates of nucleated cell counts were drawn from the amplification of reference gene primers. The data were produced by immunoSEQ multiplex PCR, yet TCRdb's version contains in-frame clones alone and is incomplete. V and J calls and clone size are given by that table; D and trimming were obtained from the DNA. The table includes some 170,000 clones, approximately 90% detected once. This chain joins TRBV19 and TRBJ1-5, with D possibly TRBD1 on 6 matching bases. Sequencing was done on a sample of peripheral blood. This TCR was recovered from a woman in her forties or fifties with acute or convalescent COVID-19. The CDR3 spells CASHGRGNQPQHF. The CDR3 region has the DNA TGTGCCAGCCACGGCAGGGGTAATCAGCCCCAGCATTTT.